One sample yielded the 25 T cell receptor beta chains listed below, sequenced in a study of Graves' ophthalmopathy and Graves' hyperthyroidism. The TCR beta CDR3 regions underwent amplification from RNA transcripts. The workflow started with a first-round RT-PCR run with HTBI primers and then moved on to a second-round multiplex PCR. One entry per CDR3 protein results from TCRdb running MiXCR on the multiplex PCR reads. The table includes some 400,000 distinct CDR3 sequences, about a sixth detected once. The source material was peripheral blood. Receptor source: a woman aged 18-29 years with Graves' ophthalmopathy.

The table lists this clonotype with many counts. CDR3 coding DNA: TGTGCCAGCAGCCGGGCCCCGGGACAGGGAGAAAACACCATATATTTT. This sequence encodes CASSRAPGQGENTIYF. The rearrangement joins TRBV11-2 to TRBJ1-3; TRBD1 aligns across 9 bases. The J segment lost 6 bases and the V segment lost 5 bases, leaving 11 bases of the junction unmatched. This CDR3 has 16 residues. Per the germline V gene, CDR1 is SGHAT and CDR2 is FQNNGV.

This clonotype has at least ten counts. The rearrangement uses TRBV11-1 and TRBJ2-7; 7 bases are shared with TRBD1. The CDR3 is 13 amino acids. V dropped 5 bases and J dropped 11; count of bases not matched to a gene: 12. Germline CDR1 and CDR2: SGHAT and FQDESV (reference sequence). CDR3 amino acids: CASSPTGTADEYF. CDR3 DNA: TGTGCCAGCAGCCCCACCGGGACAGCCGACGAGTACTTC.

This clonotype was counted ten times or more. This rearrangement joins TRBV27 to TRBJ1-5; D is undetermined. Trimming shortened V by 0 bases and J by 0 bases, and 9 bases separated the two germline ends. CDR3 length: 16 amino acids. Germline V gene data show CDR1 as MNHEY and CDR2 as SMNVEV (reference sequence). The CDR3 loop is CASSLSSATSNQPQHF. The CDR3 bases are TGTGCCAGCAGTTTATCTTCGGCCACTAGCAATCAGCCCCAGCATTTT.

The CDR3 sequence: CASSGTGARGEAFF. The CDR3 nucleotides read TGTGCCAGCAGCGGGACAGGGGCTAGGGGTGAAGCTTTCTTT. The chain carries TRBV12-3 or TRBV12-4 and TRBJ1-1, with 10 bases that match TRBD1. Germline trimming cut 6 bases from V and 7 bases from J; bases unmatched to any gene: 8. This CDR3 is 14 amino acids long.

This clonotype was counted at least ten times. The chain joins TRBV7-9 to TRBJ2-5; TRBD2 matches 7 bases. V lost 5 bases, J lost 0 bases, and 6 bases stayed unmatched. There are 15 residues in the CDR3. Germline CDR1 and CDR2: SEHNR and FQNEAQ (reference sequence). CDR3 protein: CASSHPGTNQETQYF. DNA of the CDR3: TGTGCCAGCAGCCATCCCGGGACTAACCAAGAGACCCAGTACTTC.

At least ten counts were recorded for this clonotype. The J gene is TRBJ2-5, the V gene TRBV3-1; D may be TRBD2 (5 bases). V was trimmed by 0 bases and J by 7 bases, leaving 9 bases between them. The CDR3 covers 13 residues. Germline loops: CDR1 LGHDT, CDR2 YNNKEL (reference sequence). The chain's CDR3 is CASSQDPRGTQYF. CDR3 coding DNA: TGTGCCAGCAGCCAAGATCCCCGGGGGACCCAGTACTTC.

This clonotype was found many times. The chain combines TRBV13 with TRBJ1-6; D is undetermined. V shed 0 bases and J shed 8 bases, with 11 bases lying between them. This CDR3 is 15 amino acids long. Germline CDR1 is PRHDT and CDR2 is FYEKMQ (reference sequence). For the CDR3, the DNA is TGTGCCAGCAGCTTAGGCGGGCGCCCGTATTCACCCCTCCACTTT. Translating it yields CASSLGGRPYSPLHF.

This clonotype was counted ten times or more. V gene TRBV6-2 or TRBV6-3 combines with J gene TRBJ1-3; a possible D gene is TRBD1 (5 bases). The germline V gene has CDR1 MNHEY and CDR2 SVGEGT. The CDR3 spans 19 residues. V lost 0 bases, J lost 0 bases, and 18 bases lay in between. The CDR3 protein is CASSYSPRPTASSGNTIYF. CDR3 DNA: TGTGCCAGCAGTTACTCCCCTCGACCGACAGCTAGCTCTGGAAACACCATATATTTT.

This clonotype was counted ten times or more. V is TRBV7-2 and J is TRBJ1-3, with D unresolved. Trimming took off 0 bases at V and 0 bases at J, with 9 bases between the two ends. Per germline, CDR1 SGHTA and CDR2 FQGNSA. The CDR3 has 16 amino acids. CDR3 DNA: TGTGCCAGCAGCTTAGCACAGTCCTTCTCTGGAAACACCATATATTTT. Residues: CASSLAQSFSGNTIYF.

This clonotype appeared a few times. The chain combines TRBV4-3 with TRBJ1-2; D gene ambiguous. Trimming pared 0 bases from V and 8 bases from J, leaving 13 bases between. There are 14 residues in the CDR3. CDR1 is LGHNA, CDR2 YSLEER, per germline. In DNA form, the CDR3 reads TGCGCCAGCAGCCAAGATACCGGGCGAGACGGCTACACCTTC. Protein product: CASSQDTGRDGYTF.

This clonotype was recorded at least ten times. This chain links TRBV29-1 with TRBJ2-2; maybe TRBD2 (6 bases). From germline, CDR1 is SQVTM and CDR2 ANQGSEA. The CDR3 totals 13 residues. The ends were cut back, 6 bases at V and 7 bases at J, with 15 bases in the middle. This chain's CDR3 is CSVPLGGIGELFF. As DNA, the CDR3 is TGCAGCGTCCCTCTGGGGGGTATCGGGGAGCTGTTTTTT.

This clonotype was counted many times. The chain has TRBV6-5 and TRBJ1-1, with D hard to call. V lost 0 bases, J lost 1 base, and 12 bases lay in between. This CDR3 is built from 16 residues. Germline V gene sequence: CDR1 MNHEY, CDR2 SVGAGI. CDR3 in amino acids: CASSYSSLTENTEAFF. CDR3 nucleotide sequence: TGTGCCAGCAGTTACTCGTCTCTTACAGAGAACACTGAAGCTTTCTTT.

This clonotype was recorded a few times. V is TRBV6-2 or TRBV6-3 and J is TRBJ1-1; no firm D call. The CDR3 is 12 residues long. Germline V gene sequence: CDR1 MNHEY, CDR2 SVGEGT. V lost 8 bases, J lost 2 bases, and 9 bases lay in between. Here the CDR3 DNA reads TGTGCCAGCTGGAGGCAAAACACTGAAGCTTTCTTT. Translated, it gives CASWRQNTEAFF.

This clonotype appeared many times. The CDR3 ends on some other residue instead of the conserved phenylalanine or tryptophan, so this is likely a read error. This chain connects TRBV7-2 to TRBJ2-2, with unresolved D. This CDR3 region has 14 residues. CDR1 is SGHTA and CDR2 is FQGNSA in the germline V gene. The V and J ends lost 5 bases and 2 bases respectively, with 9 bases between them. The CDR3 spells CASSRGVNTGELFC. As DNA, the CDR3 is TGTGCCAGCAGCCGTGGGGTCAACACCGGGGAGCTGTTTTGT.

In its sample, this clonotype was seen many times. This chain uses TRBV28 with TRBJ1-2; 12 bases line up with TRBD1. This CDR3 is built from 15 residues. Trimming took 8 bases from V and 5 from J; bases not matched to a gene: 9. Germline assignment: CDR1 MDHEN and CDR2 SYDVKM. CDR3 protein: CASYGGGQGAYGYTF. The CDR3 coding sequence is TGTGCCAGCTATGGGGGGGGACAGGGGGCGTATGGCTACACCTTC.

This clonotype was picked up many times. This rearrangement joins TRBV11-2 to TRBJ2-7; D is unresolved. The CDR3 is 17 amino acids. The germline CDR1 and CDR2 sequences are SGHAT and FQNNGV. The V end lost 4 bases, the J end lost 5 bases, and 24 bases lay between the germline ends. The CDR3 loop is CASSSPVLGFGPHEQYF. The CDR3, as DNA: TGTGCCAGCAGCTCCCCGGTTTTAGGTTTCGGTCCCCACGAGCAGTACTTC.

V usage is TRBV29-1 and J usage is TRBJ1-2; D not certain. This CDR3 is built from 10 residues. Trimming removed 1 base at V and 10 bases at J, with 7 bases between. Germline V gene data show CDR1 as SQVTM and CDR2 as ANQGSEA. In DNA form, the CDR3 reads TGCAGCGTTGAAGTGGCAGCCTACACCTTC. It encodes CSVEVAAYTF.

This clonotype was observed many times. This chain uses TRBV6-2 or TRBV6-3 with TRBJ1-5, with D perhaps matching TRBD1 (5 bases). Trimming took off 7 bases at V and 1 base at J, with 8 bases between the two ends. CDR3 size: 13 residues. The germline gives CDR1 MNHEY, CDR2 SVGEGT. The CDR3 region is CASTWDSNQPQHF. In nucleotides, the CDR3 is TGTGCCAGCACCTGGGACAGCAATCAGCCCCAGCATTTT.

This clonotype came up many times. CDR3 region: CAILTSGNHSYEQYF. DNA of the CDR3: TGTGCCATTCTGACTAGCGGGAATCACTCCTACGAGCAGTACTTC. The V call is TRBV10-3, the J call TRBJ2-7, with TRBD2 identical over 11 bases. After removal of 9 bases from V and 0 bases from J, the junction contained 7 bases not matched to a gene. CDR3 length: 15 residues. Germline V lookup: CDR1 ENHRY, CDR2 SYGVKD.

This clonotype has a handful of counts. The V call is TRBV6-1, the J call TRBJ2-7, with a tentative D call TRBD1 (5 bases). Looked up from germline, CDR1 is MNHNS and CDR2 is SASEGT. There are 13 residues in the CDR3. V lost 9 bases to trimming and J lost 5 bases, with 17 bases between them. The CDR3 nucleotides read TGTGCCAGGCCTCTACCTCAGGGCAACGAGCAGTACTTC. Its protein product is CARPLPQGNEQYF.

This clonotype has ten or more counts. This chain joins TRBV7-2 and TRBJ2-7, with a possible D match to TRBD2 (6 bases). Germline CDR1 and CDR2: SGHTA and FQGNSA. Trimming removed 3 bases from V and 4 bases from J, with 13 bases in between. The CDR3 is 14 residues long. CDR3 sequence (DNA): TGTGCCAGCAGCTTCTTTCGGAGGGATTACGAGCAGTACTTC. Protein: CASSFFRRDYEQYF.

This rearrangement joins TRBV9 to TRBJ1-1; D remains ambiguous. The CDR3 runs 13 residues. CDR1 is SGDLS and CDR2 is YYNGEE in the germline V gene. V lost 4 bases, J lost 1 base, and 8 bases lay in between. The CDR3 sequence: CASSNQQNTEAFF. CDR3 bases: TGTGCCAGCAGCAACCAACAGAACACTGAAGCTTTCTTT.

There are many counts of this clonotype. J is TRBJ1-1 and V is TRBV5-1; TRBD1 aligns across 7 bases. Germline-derived CDR1 and CDR2 are SGHRS and YFSETQ. The CDR3 totals 18 residues. V was clipped by 1 base and J by 6 bases; unmatched bases: 18. The CDR3 DNA sequence: TGCGCCAGCAGCTTGATGCCAGCAGGGCAGGGGGTTCGGGCTGAAGCTTTCTTT. Amino acids: CASSLMPAGQGVRAEAFF.

This clonotype was counted ten times or more. The genes are TRBV20-1 and TRBJ2-4, with TRBD2 matching over 13 bases. The junction had 14 bases not matched to a gene; V was cut back by 2 bases and J by 4 bases. The CDR3 contains 19 residues. Looked up from germline, CDR1 is DFQATT and CDR2 is SNEGSKA (reference sequence). This chain's CDR3 is CSARPPAGLAGVGKNIQYF. Here the CDR3 DNA reads TGCAGTGCTAGACCTCCCGCCGGACTAGCGGGAGTGGGAAAAAACATTCAGTACTTC.

In its sample, this clonotype was seen many times. V and J are TRBV15 and TRBJ2-7; 10 bases agree with TRBD1. The CDR3 totals 15 residues. With 1 base clipped from V and 5 bases from J, the junction kept 5 bases outside the gene matches. CDR1 is LNHNV and CDR2 is YYDKDF in the germline V gene (reference sequence). The CDR3 DNA is TGTGCCACCAGCAGAGGGGGACAGGGGCAAAACGAGCAGTACTTC. Translation gives CATSRGGQGQNEQYF.